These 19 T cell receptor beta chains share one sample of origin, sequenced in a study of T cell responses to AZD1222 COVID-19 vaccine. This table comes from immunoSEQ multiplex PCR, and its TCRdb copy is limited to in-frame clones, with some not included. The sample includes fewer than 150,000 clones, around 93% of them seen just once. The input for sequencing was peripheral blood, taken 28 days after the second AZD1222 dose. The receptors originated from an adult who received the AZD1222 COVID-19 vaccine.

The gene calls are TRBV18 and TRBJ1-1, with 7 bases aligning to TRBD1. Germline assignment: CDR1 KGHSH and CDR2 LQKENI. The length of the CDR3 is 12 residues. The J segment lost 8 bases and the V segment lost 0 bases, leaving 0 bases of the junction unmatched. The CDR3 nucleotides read TGTGCCAGCTCACCACCGGACAGGGAAGCTTTCTTT. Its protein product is CASSPPDREAFF.

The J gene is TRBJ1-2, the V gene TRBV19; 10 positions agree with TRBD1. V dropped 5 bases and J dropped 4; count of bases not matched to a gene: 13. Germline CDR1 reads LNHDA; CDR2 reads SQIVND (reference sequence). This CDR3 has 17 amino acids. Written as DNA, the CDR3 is TGTGCCAGTAGTTCCGGGACAGGGGAATTGAGTGCCTATGGCTACACCTTC. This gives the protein CASSSGTGELSAYGYTF.

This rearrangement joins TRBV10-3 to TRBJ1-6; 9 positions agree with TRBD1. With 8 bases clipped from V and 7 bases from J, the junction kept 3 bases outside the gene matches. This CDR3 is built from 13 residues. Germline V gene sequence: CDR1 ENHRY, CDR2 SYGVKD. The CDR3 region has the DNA TGTGCCATCGGGGGACAGGGCAATTCACCCCTCCACTTT. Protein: CAIGGQGNSPLHF.

CDR3 sequence reads: CASGQVYNSPLHF. The CDR3 DNA reads TGTGCCAGTGGACAGGTATATAATTCACCCCTCCACTTT. This sequence joins TRBV27 and TRBJ1-6; the match to TRBD1 covers 7 bases. V shed 9 bases and J 4 bases; nucleotides not matched to a gene: 3. Germline V CDR1 and CDR2: MNHEY, SMNVEV (reference sequence). The CDR3 runs 13 residues.

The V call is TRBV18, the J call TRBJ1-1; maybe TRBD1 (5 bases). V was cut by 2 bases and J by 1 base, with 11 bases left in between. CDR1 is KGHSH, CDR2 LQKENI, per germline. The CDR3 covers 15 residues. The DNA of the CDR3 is TGTGCCAGCTCACCAAGGGGCGGGTGGAACACTGAAGCTTTCTTT. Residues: CASSPRGGWNTEAFF.

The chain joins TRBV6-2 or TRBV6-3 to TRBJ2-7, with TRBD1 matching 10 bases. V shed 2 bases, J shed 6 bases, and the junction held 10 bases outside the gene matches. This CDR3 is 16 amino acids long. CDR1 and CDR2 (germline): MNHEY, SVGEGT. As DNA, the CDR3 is TGTGCCAGCAGTTACATTCGGGGACAGGGGCCTCCCGAGCAGTACTTC. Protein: CASSYIRGQGPPEQYF.

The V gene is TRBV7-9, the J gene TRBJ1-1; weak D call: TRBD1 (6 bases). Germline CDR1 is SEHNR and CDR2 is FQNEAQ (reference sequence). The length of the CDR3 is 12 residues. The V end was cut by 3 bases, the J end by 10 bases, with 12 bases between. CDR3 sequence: CASSLYQGIAFF. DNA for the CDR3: TGTGCCAGCAGCTTGTATCAGGGGATAGCTTTCTTT.

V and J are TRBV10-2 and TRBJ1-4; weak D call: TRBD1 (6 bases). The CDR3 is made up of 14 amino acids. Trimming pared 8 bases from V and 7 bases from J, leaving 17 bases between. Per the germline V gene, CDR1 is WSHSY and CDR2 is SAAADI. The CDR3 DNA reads TGCGCCAGCTGGGGGGAACAGGGCGGTGAAAAACTGTTTTTT. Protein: CASWGEQGGEKLFF.

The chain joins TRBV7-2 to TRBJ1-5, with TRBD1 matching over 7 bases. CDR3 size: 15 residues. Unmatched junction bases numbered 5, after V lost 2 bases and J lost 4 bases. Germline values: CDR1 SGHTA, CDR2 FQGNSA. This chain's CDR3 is CASSLRTGRNQPQHF. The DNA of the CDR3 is TGTGCCAGCAGCTTAAGGACAGGTCGAAATCAGCCCCAGCATTTT.

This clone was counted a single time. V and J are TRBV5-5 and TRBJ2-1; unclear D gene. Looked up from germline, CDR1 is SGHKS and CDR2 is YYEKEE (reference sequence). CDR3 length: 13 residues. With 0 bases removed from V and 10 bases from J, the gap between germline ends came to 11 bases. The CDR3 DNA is TGTGCCAGCAGCTTGGCGAGTCGCCTGGAGCAGTTCTTC. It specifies CASSLASRLEQFF.

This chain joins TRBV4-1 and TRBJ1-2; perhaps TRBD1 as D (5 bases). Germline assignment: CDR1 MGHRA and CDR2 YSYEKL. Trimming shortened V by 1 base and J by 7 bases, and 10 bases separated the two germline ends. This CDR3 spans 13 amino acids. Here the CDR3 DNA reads TGCGCCAGCAGCCAAGCTCTTGGGGGTGGCTACACCTTC. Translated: CASSQALGGGYTF.

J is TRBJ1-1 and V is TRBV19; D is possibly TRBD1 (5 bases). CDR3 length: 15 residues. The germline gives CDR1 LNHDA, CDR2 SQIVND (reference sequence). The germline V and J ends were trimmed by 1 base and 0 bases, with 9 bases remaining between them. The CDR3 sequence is CASSIVPGMNTEAFF. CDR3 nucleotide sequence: TGTGCCAGTAGTATAGTCCCAGGGATGAACACTGAAGCTTTCTTT.

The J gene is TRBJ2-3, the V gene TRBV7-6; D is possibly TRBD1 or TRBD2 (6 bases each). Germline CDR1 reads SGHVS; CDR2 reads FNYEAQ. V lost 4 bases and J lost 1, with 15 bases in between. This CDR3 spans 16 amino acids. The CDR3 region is CASSSRLGGGTDTQYF. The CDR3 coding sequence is TGTGCCAGCAGCTCCCGTTTGGGGGGCGGCACAGATACGCAGTATTTT.

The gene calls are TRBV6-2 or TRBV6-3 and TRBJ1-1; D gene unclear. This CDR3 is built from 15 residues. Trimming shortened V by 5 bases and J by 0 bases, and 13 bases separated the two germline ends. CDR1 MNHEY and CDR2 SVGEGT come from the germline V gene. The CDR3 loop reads CASSRLPTVNTEAFF. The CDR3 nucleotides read TGTGCCAGCAGTCGACTACCCACAGTGAACACTGAAGCTTTCTTT.

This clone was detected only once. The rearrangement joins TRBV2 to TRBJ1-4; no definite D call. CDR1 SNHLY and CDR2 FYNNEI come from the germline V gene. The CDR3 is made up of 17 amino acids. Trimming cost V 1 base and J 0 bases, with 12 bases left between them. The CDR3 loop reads CASSEGSGSTTNEKLFF. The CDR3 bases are TGTGCCAGCAGTGAAGGCTCCGGGAGTACAACTAATGAAAAACTGTTTTTT.

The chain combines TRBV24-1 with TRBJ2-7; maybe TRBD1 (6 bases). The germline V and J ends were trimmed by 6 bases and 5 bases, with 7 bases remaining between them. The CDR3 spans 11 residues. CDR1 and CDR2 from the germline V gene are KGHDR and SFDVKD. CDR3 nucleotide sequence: TGTGCCACCAGTCACAGGGACGAGCAGTACTTC. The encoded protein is CATSHRDEQYF.

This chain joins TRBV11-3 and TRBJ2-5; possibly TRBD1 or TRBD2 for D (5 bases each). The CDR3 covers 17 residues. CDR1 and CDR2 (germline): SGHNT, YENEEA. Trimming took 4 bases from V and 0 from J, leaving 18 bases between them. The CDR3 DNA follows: TGTGCCAGCAGCTCCGGGACCTATAACGTCTACCAAGAGACCCAGTACTTC. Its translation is CASSSGTYNVYQETQYF.

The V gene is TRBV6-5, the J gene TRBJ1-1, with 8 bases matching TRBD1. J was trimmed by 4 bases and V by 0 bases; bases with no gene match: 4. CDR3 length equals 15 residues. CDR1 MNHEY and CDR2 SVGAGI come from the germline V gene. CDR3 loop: CASSYSDRDGTEAFF. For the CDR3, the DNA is TGTGCCAGCAGTTACTCGGACAGGGACGGCACTGAAGCTTTCTTT.

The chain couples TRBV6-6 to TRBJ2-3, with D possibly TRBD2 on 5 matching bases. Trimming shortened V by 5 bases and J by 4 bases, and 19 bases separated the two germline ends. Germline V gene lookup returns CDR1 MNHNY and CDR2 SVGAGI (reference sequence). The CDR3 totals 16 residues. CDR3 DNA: TGTGCCAGCAGTCTTCTGGACCTCGTCGGGGCAGATACGCAGTATTTT. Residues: CASSLLDLVGADTQYF.